This T cell receptor beta chain was sequenced during a study of Ad26.COV2.S vaccination and SARS-CoV-2 variants. Regarding the study as a whole: There was a possibility that the TCR breadth and depth analyses underestimated total T cell responses.

Points on this clone: Its antigen is undetermined.

Here immunoSEQ multiplex PCR was the method, and the copy in TCRdb shows in-frame clones only, minus some. This sample has just over 350,000 clones, with roughly 84% found just once. Treatment defined: some 20 received Ad26.COV2.S at low or high dose, single or two shots; roughly 5 received placebo; per-sample allocation not given. The samples date from day 63 after the first vaccine or placebo injection. Aged 18-55 years, donor was enrolled in Boston around 2020. This specimen consisted of peripheral blood, obtained in a trial of Ad26.COV2.S vaccine versus placebo. This TCR was sampled from a person between 18 and 60 years old who received the Ad26.COV2.S COVID-19 vaccine or a placebo.

Here the CDR3 reads CASTLIRDGLSEQFF. In nucleotides, the CDR3 is TGTGCCAGCACTTTGATCCGGGATGGGCTTTCTGAGCAGTTCTTC. The V call is TRBV6-5, the J call TRBJ2-1; weak D call: TRBD2 (5 bases). Per the germline V gene, CDR1 is MNHEY and CDR2 is SVGAGI. The germline V and J ends were trimmed by 7 bases and 9 bases, with 22 bases remaining between them. The CDR3 is 15 residues long.